One and the same sample provided the 7 T cell receptor beta chains below, sequenced in a study of T-cell reconstitution after alpha-beta-depleted transplantation in children. The library targeted TCRbeta and was prepared with unique molecular identifiers. MiXCR was run by TCRdb on the PCR reads, yielding one entry per CDR3 protein. The table has around 600,000 distinct CDR3 sequences, about 10% seen once; the top ten hold less than 5%. The specimen comprised PBMCs from the stem cell graft donor, sampled from the stem cell graft. The receptors come from a human donor who donated a stem cell graft to a child with acute myeloid leukemia.

The chain uses TRBV12-3 or TRBV12-4 and TRBJ2-1; D may correspond to TRBD1 or TRBD2 (7 bases each). CDR3 length: 16 residues. Trimming left V 3 bases short and J 7 bases short, with 19 bases between. CDR3: CASSFFDRARGNEQFF. DNA for the CDR3: TGTGCCAGCAGTTTCTTCGACAGGGCGCGGGGGAATGAGCAGTTCTTC.

The V call is TRBV9, the J call TRBJ2-1; D gene ambiguous. Trimming removed 4 bases from V and 0 bases from J, with 11 bases in between. Germline CDR1 SGDLS, CDR2 YYNGEE. CDR3 size: 15 residues. As DNA, the CDR3 is TGTGCCAGCAGCCCTGTGGCTGTCTCCTACAATGAGCAGTTCTTC. Protein product: CASSPVAVSYNEQFF.

This clonotype came up a few times. The V gene is TRBV6-1, the J gene TRBJ2-7, with TRBD2 identical over 10 bases. V shed 6 bases, J shed 3 bases, and the junction held 20 bases outside the gene matches. This CDR3 comprises 19 residues. Germline V CDR1 and CDR2: MNHNS, SASEGT. CDR3 amino acids: CASRKSPGSGRADGYEQYF. DNA for the CDR3: TGTGCCAGCAGGAAATCGCCGGGGAGCGGGAGGGCCGATGGCTACGAGCAGTACTTC.

The chain links TRBV6-5 to TRBJ2-1; D possibly corresponds to TRBD2 (5 bases). The V gene lost 6 bases and the J gene lost 10 bases, with 10 bases spanning the gap. There are 11 residues in the CDR3. Germline V CDR1 and CDR2: MNHEY, SVGAGI. This CDR3 is CASRRAYEQFF. DNA of the CDR3: TGTGCCAGCAGGAGGGCCTACGAGCAGTTCTTC.

This chain joins TRBV6-7 and TRBJ1-1; no firm D call. TRBV6-7 qualifies as an ORF whose function is uncertain. The CDR3 loop spans 11 amino acids. The V end lost 6 bases, the J end lost 5 bases, and 7 bases lay between the germline ends. CDR3 sequence (DNA): TGTGCCAGCAGATGGTTGACTGAAGCTTTCTTT. It yields the protein CASRWLTEAFF.

This clonotype was recorded a few times. The chain recombines TRBV20-1 with TRBJ2-1, with TRBD2 matching over 10 bases. Germline V gene data show CDR1 as DFQATT and CDR2 as SNEGSKA (reference sequence). Trimming removed 3 bases from V and 9 bases from J; junction bases left unmatched: 8. The CDR3 is made up of 14 amino acids. The CDR3 sequence is CSASPASGSGEQFF. The CDR3 region has the DNA TGCAGTGCTAGTCCGGCTAGCGGGAGCGGTGAGCAGTTCTTC.

This clonotype was observed at least ten times. The V gene is TRBV7-3, the J gene TRBJ2-5; 10 nucleotides align to TRBD2. The CDR3 spans 14 residues. V lost 5 bases, J lost 4 bases, and 4 bases stayed unmatched. Germline CDR1 and CDR2: SGHTA and FQGTGA. The CDR3 DNA reads as TGTGCCAGCAGCCCGGGACTAGCGCCAGAGACCCAGTACTTC. Translating gives CASSPGLAPETQYF.